This T cell receptor beta chain appears in the sequencing data of a study of blood T cells in healthy people across ages. Per the germline V gene, CDR1 is MNHNY and CDR2 is SVGAGI (reference sequence). V lost 2 bases, J lost 9 bases, and 3 bases stayed unmatched. There are 15 residues in the CDR3. The authors ran a second PCR of 7 to 11 cycles using a sample-barcoded 5' primer and a J-beta primer mix. TCRdb re-derived calls from the 5' RACE reads in MiXCR, one entry per CDR3 protein. Counted here are around 1.7 million distinct CDR3 sequences, under 30% occurring once; the ten biggest clones make up over 7%. The study's findings and limits: Older individuals had lower TCR beta diversity per million T cells (the decline was roughly linear). Without sorted subsets, naive and antigen-experienced compartments could not be conclusively compared.

As to this clonotype: Its antigen remains unidentified.

V and J are TRBV6-6 and TRBJ1-6; TRBD1 matches 11 bases. This clonotype originated in a woman aged 25 to 45 in good health. Sequenced: blood. The CDR3 reads CASSYQGQGVSPLHF. The DNA for the CDR3 is TGTGCCAGCAGTTACCAGGGACAGGGGGTTTCACCCCTCCACTTT.